The 27 T cell receptor beta chains below come from one sample, sequenced in a study of T cells in Graves' hyperthyroidism and ophthalmopathy. TCR beta CDR3 sequences were amplified from RNA transcripts. The TCR CDR3 was amplified in a first-round RT-PCR using the HTBI primer set. TCRdb passed the multiplex PCR reads through MiXCR, listing each CDR3 protein once. Of about 380,000 distinct CDR3 sequences listed, approximately 15% are singletons. The sequenced sample was blood. These receptors were obtained from a woman between 55 and 75 years old with Graves' hyperthyroidism.

V usage is TRBV30 and J usage is TRBJ2-1, with 7 nucleotides matching TRBD1. V gave up 3 bases and J gave up 8 bases; unmatched junction bases: 10. CDR1 and CDR2 (germline): GTSNPN, SVGIG (reference sequence). The CDR3 is 14 amino acids. The CDR3 loop is CAWRGGGAPHEQFF. The CDR3 DNA reads as TGTGCCTGGAGAGGGGGCGGAGCCCCCCATGAGCAGTTCTTC.

This clonotype was recorded at least ten times. The J gene is TRBJ2-7, the V gene TRBV6-2 or TRBV6-3; TRBD1 agrees at 7 bases. The CDR3 is made up of 15 amino acids. Per germline, CDR1 MNHEY and CDR2 SVGEGT. V gave up 0 bases and J gave up 4 bases; unmatched junction bases: 6. The DNA of the CDR3 is TGTGCCAGCAGTTACTCGACAGGGCCCGGTTACGAGCAGTACTTC. Translation gives CASSYSTGPGYEQYF.

This clonotype occurred many times. The chain uses TRBV20-1 and TRBJ2-5, with D tentatively TRBD2 (5 bases). The V and J ends lost 1 base and 5 bases respectively, with 8 bases between them. This CDR3 is 12 amino acids long. The germline CDR1 and CDR2 sequences are DFQATT and SNEGSKA (reference sequence). The CDR3 region has the DNA TGCAGTGCTAGAGGGAGGTTTGAGACCCAGTACTTC. Translating gives CSARGRFETQYF.

This clonotype occurred many times. The chain combines TRBV7-3 with TRBJ1-2, with D unclear. Germline V gene sequence: CDR1 SGHTA, CDR2 FQGTGA. Trimming stripped 6 bases from V and 2 bases from J, with 10 bases between. The CDR3 runs to 13 residues. This CDR3 is CASRPDGNYGYTF. The DNA for the CDR3 is TGTGCCAGCAGACCGGACGGAAACTATGGCTACACCTTC.

This clonotype came up many times. The chain carries TRBV18 and TRBJ2-1, with 12 bases that match TRBD2. CDR1 and CDR2 (germline): KGHSH, LQKENI. This CDR3 has 16 amino acids. After removal of 6 bases from V and 6 bases from J, the junction contained 9 bases not matched to a gene. CDR3 residues: CASSPTTSGSFNEQFF. For the CDR3, the DNA is TGTGCCAGCTCCCCGACGACTAGCGGGAGTTTCAATGAGCAGTTCTTC.

This clonotype was seen repeatedly, ten times or more. This chain links TRBV7-9 with TRBJ2-1; 10 nucleotides agree with TRBD2. Looked up from germline, CDR1 is SEHNR and CDR2 is FQNEAQ (reference sequence). The CDR3 runs 17 residues. The V segment lost 6 bases and the J segment 6 bases; nucleotides outside the gene matches: 14. The CDR3 reads CASSQTWLAGVSNEQFF. The CDR3 DNA sequence: TGTGCCAGCAGTCAAACGTGGCTAGCGGGAGTTTCCAATGAGCAGTTCTTC.

This clonotype was seen repeatedly, ten times or more. The chain employs TRBV6-1 and TRBJ2-7, with D possibly being TRBD1 or TRBD2 (6 bases each). Trimming took 1 base from V and 3 from J, leaving 16 bases between them. Germline V gives CDR1 MNHNS, CDR2 SASEGT. The length of the CDR3 is 16 residues. The CDR3 loop is CASSEGGAPLYYEQYF. CDR3 nucleotides: TGTGCCAGCAGTGAAGGGGGGGCCCCGTTATACTACGAGCAGTACTTC.

This clonotype was counted ten times or more. J is TRBJ2-6 and V is TRBV7-9; the D gene is possibly TRBD1 (5 bases). CDR1 and CDR2 (germline): SEHNR, FQNEAQ (reference sequence). V lost 5 bases, J lost 2 bases, and 10 bases lay in between. The CDR3 extends over 15 amino acids. The CDR3 is CASSHHRPGANVLTF. The CDR3 DNA is TGTGCCAGCAGCCATCACAGGCCTGGGGCCAACGTCCTGACTTTC.

At least ten counts were recorded for this clonotype. The V call is TRBV30, the J call TRBJ2-3; 8 bases line up with TRBD1. Germline CDR1 and CDR2: GTSNPN and SVGIG (reference sequence). Trimming cost V 4 bases and J 7 bases; bases outside gene matches: 10. The CDR3 extends over 14 amino acids. The CDR3 is CAWNRGQGSYTQYF. CDR3 bases: TGTGCCTGGAATCGAGGACAGGGATCATATACGCAGTATTTT.

This clonotype was seen repeatedly, ten times or more. J is TRBJ1-1 and V is TRBV5-5; D is perhaps TRBD1 (5 bases). Per germline, CDR1 SGHKS and CDR2 YYEKEE (reference sequence). This CDR3 spans 14 amino acids. The germline V and J ends were trimmed by 5 bases and 0 bases, with 11 bases remaining between them. The CDR3: CASSFGTLNTEAFF. The DNA of the CDR3 is TGTGCCAGCAGTTTCGGGACGTTGAACACTGAAGCTTTCTTT. Full variable domain (rest looked up from reference TRBV5-5 and TRBJ1-1): DAGVTQSPTHLIKTRGQQVTLRCSPISGHKSVSWYQQVLGQGPQFIFQYYEKEERGRGNFPDRFSARQFPNYSSELNVNALLLGDSALYLCASSFGTLNTEAFFGQGTRLTVV.

Ten or more counts support this clonotype. The rearrangement uses TRBV11-2 and TRBJ2-4; 15 nucleotides match TRBD2. The CDR3 extends over 16 amino acids. The germline CDR1 and CDR2 sequences are SGHAT and FQNNGV. V shed 3 bases and J 5 bases; nucleotides not matched to a gene: 2. The CDR3 sequence: CASSLWTSGRENIQYF. CDR3 in DNA: TGTGCCAGCAGCTTGTGGACTAGCGGGAGGGAAAACATTCAGTACTTC. Based on the CDR3 plus reference TRBV11-2 and TRBJ2-4, the full variable domain is EAGVAQSPRYKIIEKRQSVAFWCNPISGHATLYWYQQILGQGPKLLIQFQNNGVVDDSQLPKDRFSAERLKGVDSTLKIQPAKLEDSAVYLCASSLWTSGRENIQYFGAGTRLSVL.

This sequence joins TRBV6-2 or TRBV6-3 and TRBJ2-7; 7 positions agree with TRBD1. The CDR3 has 15 amino acids. Germline CDR1 MNHEY, CDR2 SVGEGT. After removal of 2 bases from V and 5 bases from J, the junction contained 9 bases not matched to a gene. This chain's CDR3 is CASSYRSTGWDEQYF. The CDR3 bases are TGTGCCAGCAGTTACAGGTCGACAGGGTGGGACGAGCAGTACTTC.

This clonotype has just a few counts. The genes are TRBV20-1 and TRBJ2-5, with D maybe TRBD2 (6 bases). CDR1 DFQATT and CDR2 SNEGSKA come from the germline V gene (reference sequence). With 0 bases removed from V and 2 bases from J, the gap between germline ends came to 16 bases. The CDR3 spans 16 residues. CDR3: CSAREGRVEGQETQYF. In DNA, the CDR3 is TGCAGTGCTAGAGAGGGGCGGGTGGAGGGTCAAGAGACCCAGTACTTC.

About this clonotype: This may be a read error, as it is one base from a much larger clone. V and J are TRBV18 and TRBJ1-5, with unresolved D. This CDR3 contains 14 residues. CDR1 KGHSH and CDR2 LQKENI come from the germline V gene. For the CDR3, the DNA is TGTGCCAGCTCACCAGCAAAGAGCAATCAGCCCCGGCATTTT. As protein: CASSPAKSNQPRHF.

This clonotype appeared many times. The chain has TRBV28 and TRBJ2-7; 10 bases line up with TRBD2. V gave up 3 bases and J gave up 4 bases; unmatched junction bases: 3. Germline lookup yields CDR1 MDHEN and CDR2 SYDVKM. The CDR3 extends over 14 amino acids. CDR3 sequence: CASSLSSGRYEQYF. The CDR3 DNA sequence: TGTGCCAGCAGTTTGTCTAGCGGGAGATACGAGCAGTACTTC.

This clonotype occurred many times. The chain joins TRBV7-6 to TRBJ2-1, with 7 positions matching TRBD2. V dropped 4 bases and J dropped 1; count of bases not matched to a gene: 7. Per germline, CDR1 SGHVS and CDR2 FNYEAQ. This CDR3 comprises 16 residues. This CDR3 is CASSSLGGRSYNEQFF. The CDR3 DNA follows: TGTGCCAGCAGCTCCCTCGGCGGGAGATCCTACAATGAGCAGTTCTTC.

The sample holds many counts of this clonotype. The chain recombines TRBV5-1 with TRBJ2-3; D might be TRBD2 (5 bases). Per the germline V gene, CDR1 is SGHRS and CDR2 is YFSETQ. V was shortened by 2 bases and J by 1 base, with 8 bases between the two germline ends. CDR3 size: 14 residues. CDR3 amino acids: CASSFSGRTDTQYF. CDR3 coding DNA: TGCGCCAGCAGCTTCAGCGGACGCACAGATACGCAGTATTTT.

Ten or more counts support this clonotype. V and J are TRBV11-2 and TRBJ2-2, with a tentative D call TRBD1 (5 bases). This CDR3 region has 16 residues. From germline, CDR1 is SGHAT and CDR2 FQNNGV. V gave up 4 bases and J gave up 5 bases, with 17 bases separating them. The CDR3 sequence is CASSSRQNRWTGELFF. CDR3 nucleotides: TGTGCCAGCAGCTCACGACAGAACCGGTGGACCGGGGAGCTGTTTTTT.

Many counts were recorded for this clonotype. The J gene is TRBJ2-7, the V gene TRBV12-3 or TRBV12-4; tentatively, D is TRBD1 (5 bases). This CDR3 is built from 12 residues. The germline V and J ends were trimmed by 2 bases and 9 bases, with 11 bases remaining between them. CDR3 coding DNA: TGTGCCAGCAGTTTACAGGGCATAGGGCAGTACTTC. Its translation is CASSLQGIGQYF.

Ten or more counts support this clonotype. The genes are TRBV28 and TRBJ1-1; D may be TRBD1 (5 bases). Trimming removed 5 bases from V and 5 bases from J, with 15 bases in between. The CDR3 is made up of 14 amino acids. Germline assignment: CDR1 MDHEN and CDR2 SYDVKM. The CDR3 bases are TGTGCCAGCAGTCACCCCCAGGGAGGGACTGAAGCTTTCTTT. It translates to CASSHPQGGTEAFF.

This clonotype was found many times. The rearrangement joins TRBV28 to TRBJ2-5; no clear D gene. CDR1 and CDR2 from the germline V gene are MDHEN and SYDVKM. The CDR3 extends over 12 amino acids. The germline V and J ends were trimmed by 5 bases and 6 bases, with 10 bases remaining between them. This CDR3 is CASSLRVKTQYF. In DNA, the CDR3 is TGTGCCAGCAGTCTTAGGGTAAAGACCCAGTACTTC.

A few counts support this clonotype. The chain couples TRBV30 to TRBJ2-5, with 10 bases lining up with TRBD1. The CDR3 loop spans 16 amino acids. CDR1 is GTSNPN and CDR2 is SVGIG in the germline V gene (reference sequence). J gave up 5 bases and V 3 bases, and 12 bases lay outside the gene matches. In DNA form, the CDR3 reads TGTGCCTGGAGGGGGGTGGACAGGGGGGTTAGGGAGACCCAGTACTTC. Protein: CAWRGVDRGVRETQYF.

This clonotype was found many times. The CDR3 reads CASSPRTSVTYEQYF. DNA of the CDR3: TGTGCCAGCAGCCCCCGGACTAGCGTAACCTACGAGCAGTACTTC. This chain joins TRBV7-9 and TRBJ2-7, with 9 bases matching TRBD2. Germline values: CDR1 SEHNR, CDR2 FQNEAQ (reference sequence). The CDR3 extends over 15 amino acids. The V and J ends lost 5 bases and 2 bases, in that order; junction bases with no gene match: 7.

This clonotype has at least ten counts. The V gene is TRBV24-1, the J gene TRBJ1-5; the D gene is possibly TRBD1 (5 bases). CDR3 length: 14 residues. Germline values: CDR1 KGHDR, CDR2 SFDVKD. The ends were cut back, 0 bases at V and 7 bases at J, with 9 bases in the middle. CDR3 bases: TGTGCCACCAGTGATTTGTGGGGGGACCAGCCCCAGCATTTT. The encoded protein is CATSDLWGDQPQHF.

This clonotype occurred many times. The V gene is TRBV24-1, the J gene TRBJ2-5; D unclear. This CDR3 is 13 amino acids long. The germline V gene has CDR1 KGHDR and CDR2 SFDVKD. Trimming removed 6 bases at V and 2 bases at J, with 9 bases between. CDR3 sequence: CATSLAAQETQYF. The CDR3 nucleotides read TGTGCCACCAGTCTCGCAGCACAAGAGACCCAGTACTTC.

This clonotype was seen repeatedly, ten times or more. V usage is TRBV28 and J usage is TRBJ2-1, with 12 bases lining up with TRBD1. The CDR3 is made up of 19 amino acids. J was trimmed by 2 bases and V by 7 bases; bases with no gene match: 15. CDR1 is MDHEN, CDR2 SYDVKM, per germline. This chain's CDR3 is CASTEGWGQGASTYNEQFF. DNA for the CDR3: TGTGCCAGCACGGAGGGGTGGGGACAGGGGGCTAGCACCTACAATGAGCAGTTCTTC.

This clonotype was found many times. The chain is built from TRBV12-3 or TRBV12-4 and TRBJ2-1, with 15 bases fitting TRBD2. V lost 6 bases to trimming and J lost 4 bases; unmatched junction nucleotides: 7. This CDR3 is built from 17 residues. CDR3 sequence: CASSRTSGRGVYNEQFF. CDR3 coding DNA: TGTGCCAGCAGCCGGACTAGCGGGAGGGGGGTATACAATGAGCAGTTCTTC.